The 10 T cell receptor beta chains listed next were all sequenced from one sample in a study of cytomegalovirus exposure and HLA in healthy donors. Both 60 Vbeta primers and 13 Jbeta primers went into the PCR. Libraries were prepared by immunoSEQ multiplex PCR; TCRdb keeps only in-frame clonotypes and omits some of them. The sample consists of some 160,000 clones, 73% of them appearing once. The source material was PBMCs. The source is a woman younger than 30 in good health and CMV-seropositive.

V is TRBV5-6 and J is TRBJ2-1, with 7 bases aligning to TRBD2. Germline V lookup: CDR1 SGHDT, CDR2 YYEEEE. V lost 6 bases and J lost 8; bases outside the gene matches: 5. The CDR3 is 12 residues long. CDR3: CASNLGGDEQFF. As DNA, the CDR3 is TGTGCCAGCAACCTTGGGGGGGATGAGCAGTTCTTC.

This clone occurred a few times. The CDR3, as DNA: TGTGCCAGCAGCTTATCGGTCAATTCACCCCTCCACTTT. Its translation: CASSLSVNSPLHF. The rearrangement joins TRBV7-6 to TRBJ1-6, with unresolved D. CDR3 length: 13 residues. Between the trimmed V and J ends, which lost 2 bases and 7 bases, there was a span of 6 bases. Germline CDR1 and CDR2: SGHVS and FNYEAQ.

The chain joins TRBV7-9 to TRBJ2-4, with D perhaps matching TRBD2 (5 bases). Germline CDR1 SEHNR, CDR2 FQNEAQ (reference sequence). The ends were cut back, 7 bases at V and 1 base at J, with 14 bases in the middle. The CDR3 covers 15 residues. The CDR3 is CASKLDASAKNIQYF. The CDR3 bases are TGTGCCAGCAAACTAGATGCGTCGGCCAAAAACATTCAGTACTTC. Filled out from reference TRBV7-9 and TRBJ2-4, the complete variable domain reads DTGVSQNPRHKITKRGQNVTFRCDPISEHNRLYWYRQTLGQGPEFLTYFQNEAQLEKSRLLSDRFSAERPKGSFSTLEIQRTEQGDSAMYLCASKLDASAKNIQYFGAGTRLSVL.

V is TRBV4-2 and J is TRBJ2-2; D gene ambiguous. V dropped 0 bases and J dropped 2 bases, with 7 bases sitting between them. The CDR3 contains 15 residues. Germline V gives CDR1 LGHNA, CDR2 YNFKEQ. CDR3 sequence reads: CASSQEIINTGELFF. As DNA, the CDR3 is TGTGCCAGCAGCCAAGAAATTATCAACACCGGGGAGCTGTTTTTT.

The V gene is TRBV5-6, the J gene TRBJ1-1; D is uncertain. In germline, CDR1 is SGHDT, CDR2 YYEEEE. CDR3 length equals 14 residues. Between the trimmed V and J ends, which lost 3 bases and 1 base, there was a span of 10 bases. The CDR3 spells CASSSNPRNTEAFF. DNA of the CDR3: TGTGCCAGCAGCTCCAACCCCAGGAACACTGAAGCTTTCTTT.

This clone was recorded once. The chain's CDR3 is CASSSRDRGLNIQYF. In DNA form, the CDR3 reads TGTGCCAGCAGCTCCCGGGACAGGGGTCTAAACATTCAGTACTTC. The J gene is TRBJ2-4, the V gene TRBV13; 10 bases agree with TRBD1. CDR1 and CDR2 (germline): PRHDT, FYEKMQ (reference sequence). The CDR3 covers 15 residues. J gave up 6 bases and V 4 bases, and 6 bases lay outside the gene matches.

DNA of the CDR3: TGTGCCAGCAGCCCGGAGGTCCCCCGGGCCCGCCCTGAAGCTTTCTTT. It yields the protein CASSPEVPRARPEAFF. The V and J genes are TRBV11-3 and TRBJ1-1, with D unresolved. The CDR3 contains 16 residues. The germline CDR1 and CDR2 sequences are SGHNT and YENEEA. V gave up 5 bases and J gave up 6 bases, with 22 bases separating them.

The CDR3: CASSLAGTYNEQFF. For the CDR3, the DNA is TGTGCCAGCAGCTTAGCGGGGACTTACAATGAGCAGTTCTTC. The chain is built from TRBV7-3 and TRBJ2-1, with a weak D call TRBD2 (6 bases). This CDR3 comprises 14 residues. Germline CDR1 and CDR2: SGHTA and FQGTGA. Trimming pared 2 bases from V and 4 bases from J, leaving 9 bases between.

The chain combines TRBV5-1 with TRBJ2-7, with 13 nucleotides matching TRBD2. Germline V gene lookup returns CDR1 SGHRS and CDR2 YFSETQ. The CDR3 runs to 17 residues. V shed 1 base and J 1 base; nucleotides not matched to a gene: 5. CDR3 in DNA: TGCGCCAGCAGCTTGAGACTAGCGGGGGGCCAATCCTACGAGCAGTACTTC. It specifies CASSLRLAGGQSYEQYF.

V is TRBV2 and J is TRBJ1-4; D remains unclear. There are 13 residues in the CDR3. Germline CDR1 and CDR2: SNHLY and FYNNEI. V was shortened by 8 bases and J by 6 bases, with 13 bases between the two germline ends. This chain's CDR3 is CASASGWDEKLFF. CDR3 DNA sequence: TGTGCCAGCGCCTCGGGGTGGGATGAAAAACTGTTTTTT. The complete variable domain, with remaining parts taken from reference TRBV2 and TRBJ1-4, reads EPEVTQTPSHQVTQMGQEVILRCVPISNHLYFYWYRQILGQKVEFLVSFYNNEISEKSEIFDDQFSVERPDGSNFTLKIRSTKLEDSAMYFCASASGWDEKLFFGSGTQLSVL.